This TCR beta chain was found in a study of blood T cell repertoires in COVID-19. CDR1 and CDR2 (germline): LGHNA, YSLEER. Trimming took 3 bases from V and 2 from J; bases not matched to a gene: 3. This CDR3 comprises 15 residues. Assay: immunoSEQ multiplex PCR; the TCRdb copy retains only in-frame clones and omits some. The repertoire holds approximately 210,000 clones, around 87% seen once, with around 2.4% in the top ten. This clone was seen a single time. Membership in each cohort depended on participant-reported clinical history. V usage is TRBV4-3 and J usage is TRBJ2-3; the match to TRBD2 covers 9 bases. The receptor's source is a woman in her 30s who had recovered from COVID-19. The sequenced material came from PBMCs or T cells enriched from blood (not recorded which). CDR3 coding DNA: TGCGCCAGCAGCCACAGACTAGCGGCCACAGATACGCAGTATTTT. Its protein is CASSHRLAATDTQYF.